Sequencing of this TCR beta chain was carried out in a study of T cells after yellow fever vaccination. TCRdb recomputed calls from the 5' RACE reads with MiXCR, one row per CDR3 protein. The sample consists of hundreds of thousands of distinct CDR3 sequences, over 9% of them appearing once. This clonotype was recorded at least ten times. Its specificity is not known. Study observations and caveats: Subsequent booster samples again held most clones from primary vaccination (less than 98% CD4, about 86% CD8). Contamination of FACS-sorted repertoires by abundant clonotypes from the bulk population could occur. A small share of clonotypes appeared in both CD4 and CD8 compartments.

This TCR was sampled from a man younger than 45 who received the YFV17D yellow fever vaccine. Sequences were derived from PBMCs, sampled on the day of the yellow fever booster vaccination.

For the CDR3, the DNA is TGCGCCAGCAGCCAAGCGGTGGTTAGTTGGTATGAGCAGTTCTTC. The encoded protein is CASSQAVVSWYEQFF. The V gene is TRBV4-3, the J gene TRBJ2-1; D unclear. CDR3 size: 15 residues. Germline CDR1 LGHNA, CDR2 YSLEER. V lost 1 base and J lost 8, with 15 bases in between.